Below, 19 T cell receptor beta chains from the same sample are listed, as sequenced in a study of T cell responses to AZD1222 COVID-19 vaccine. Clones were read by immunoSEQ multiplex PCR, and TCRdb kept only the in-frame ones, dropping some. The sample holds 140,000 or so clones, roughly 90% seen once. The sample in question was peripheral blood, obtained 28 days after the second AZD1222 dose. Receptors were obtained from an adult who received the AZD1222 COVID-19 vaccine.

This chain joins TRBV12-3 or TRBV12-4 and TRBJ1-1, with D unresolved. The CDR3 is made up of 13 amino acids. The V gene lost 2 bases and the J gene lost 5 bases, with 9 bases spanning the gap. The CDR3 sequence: CASSLLGGTEAFF. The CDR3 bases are TGTGCCAGCAGTTTACTGGGCGGGACTGAAGCTTTCTTT.

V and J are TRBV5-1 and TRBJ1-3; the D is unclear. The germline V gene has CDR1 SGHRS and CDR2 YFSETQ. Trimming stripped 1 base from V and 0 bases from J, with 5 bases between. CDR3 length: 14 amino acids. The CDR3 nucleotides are TGCGCCAGCAGCTTGACTTTCTCTGGAAACACCATATATTTT. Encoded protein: CASSLTFSGNTIYF.

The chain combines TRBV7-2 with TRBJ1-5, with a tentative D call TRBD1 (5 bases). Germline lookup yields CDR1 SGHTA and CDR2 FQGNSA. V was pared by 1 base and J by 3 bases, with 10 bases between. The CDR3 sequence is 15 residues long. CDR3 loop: CASSLGSGLNQPQHF. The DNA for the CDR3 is TGTGCCAGCAGCTTAGGGTCAGGGCTCAATCAGCCCCAGCATTTT.

This chain's CDR3 is CASSQEASGGGETQYF. The CDR3 DNA reads TGCGCCAGCAGCCAAGAGGCCAGCGGGGGGGGAGAGACCCAGTACTTC. The V call is TRBV4-1, the J call TRBJ2-5; 10 positions agree with TRBD2. Germline V gene sequence: CDR1 MGHRA, CDR2 YSYEKL. The CDR3 is 16 residues long. The trim removed 0 bases at V and 4 bases at J, leaving 5 bases unmatched.

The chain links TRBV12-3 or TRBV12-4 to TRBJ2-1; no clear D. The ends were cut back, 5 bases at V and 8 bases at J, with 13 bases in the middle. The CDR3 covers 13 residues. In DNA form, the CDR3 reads TGTGCCAGCAGTGCCTGGGGTGGGCATGAGCAGTTCTTC. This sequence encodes CASSAWGGHEQFF.

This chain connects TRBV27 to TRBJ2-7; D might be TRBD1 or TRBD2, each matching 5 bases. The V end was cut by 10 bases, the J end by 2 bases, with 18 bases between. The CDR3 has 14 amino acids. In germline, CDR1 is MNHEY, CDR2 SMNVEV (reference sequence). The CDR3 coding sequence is TGTGCCACCCGGGGCCTTGGAAGGACCTACGAGCAGTACTTC. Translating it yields CATRGLGRTYEQYF.

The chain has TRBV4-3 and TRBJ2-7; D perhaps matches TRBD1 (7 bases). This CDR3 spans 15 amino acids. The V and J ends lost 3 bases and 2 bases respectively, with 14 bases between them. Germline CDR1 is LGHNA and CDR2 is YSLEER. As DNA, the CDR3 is TGCGCCAGCAGCCATTCGCGGGACAGCACCTACGAGCAGTACTTC. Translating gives CASSHSRDSTYEQYF.

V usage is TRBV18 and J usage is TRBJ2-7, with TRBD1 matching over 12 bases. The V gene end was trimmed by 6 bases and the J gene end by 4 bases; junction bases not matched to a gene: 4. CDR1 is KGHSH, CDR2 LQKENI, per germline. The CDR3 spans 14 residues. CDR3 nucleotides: TGTGCCAGCTCGGGGACAGGGGGCGATTACGAGCAGTACTTC. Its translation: CASSGTGGDYEQYF.

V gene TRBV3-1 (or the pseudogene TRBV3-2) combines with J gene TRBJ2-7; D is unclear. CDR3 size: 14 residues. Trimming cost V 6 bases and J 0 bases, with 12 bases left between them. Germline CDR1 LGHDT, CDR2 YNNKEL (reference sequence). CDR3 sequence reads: CASRGEPSSYEQYF. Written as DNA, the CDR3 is TGTGCCAGCAGGGGCGAACCGAGCTCCTACGAGCAGTACTTC.

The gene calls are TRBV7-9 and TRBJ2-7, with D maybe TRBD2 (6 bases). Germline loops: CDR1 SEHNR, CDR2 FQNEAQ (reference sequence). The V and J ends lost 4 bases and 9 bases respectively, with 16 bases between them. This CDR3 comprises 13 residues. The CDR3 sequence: CASSSPGEKRQYF. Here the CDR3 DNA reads TGTGCCAGCAGCTCGCCGGGAGAGAAAAGGCAGTACTTC.

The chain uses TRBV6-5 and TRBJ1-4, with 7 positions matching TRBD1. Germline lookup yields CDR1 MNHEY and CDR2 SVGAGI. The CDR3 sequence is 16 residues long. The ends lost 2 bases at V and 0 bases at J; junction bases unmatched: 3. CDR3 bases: TGTGCCAGCAGTTACCAAGGGACAGCAACTAATGAAAAACTGTTTTTT. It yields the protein CASSYQGTATNEKLFF.

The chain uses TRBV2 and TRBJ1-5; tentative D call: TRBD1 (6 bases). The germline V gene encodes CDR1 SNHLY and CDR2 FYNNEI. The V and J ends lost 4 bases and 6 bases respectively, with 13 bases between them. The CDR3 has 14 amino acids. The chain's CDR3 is CASSGGRDTQPQHF. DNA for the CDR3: TGTGCCAGCAGTGGTGGCAGGGACACTCAGCCCCAGCATTTT.

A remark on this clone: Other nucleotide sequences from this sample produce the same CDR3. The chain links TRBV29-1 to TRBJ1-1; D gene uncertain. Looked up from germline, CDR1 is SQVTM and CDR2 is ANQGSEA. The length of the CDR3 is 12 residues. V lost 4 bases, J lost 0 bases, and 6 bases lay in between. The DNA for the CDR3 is TGCAGCGTTGGGAGAATGAACACTGAAGCTTTCTTT. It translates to CSVGRMNTEAFF.

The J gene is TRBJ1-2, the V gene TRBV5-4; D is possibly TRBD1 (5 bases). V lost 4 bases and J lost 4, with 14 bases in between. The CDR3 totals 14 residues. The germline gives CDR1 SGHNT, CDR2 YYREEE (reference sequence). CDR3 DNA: TGTGCCAGCAGCCCCGCCGGAGGGGTCTATGGCTACACCTTC. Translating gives CASSPAGGVYGYTF.

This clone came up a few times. CDR3 nucleotides: TGTGCCAGACTATGGGACAGAAAGTTGAAAGATGAAAAACTGTTTTTT. It specifies CARLWDRKLKDEKLFF. This chain connects TRBV5-3 to TRBJ1-4; 7 nucleotides agree with TRBD1. TRBV5-3 is an open reading frame whose function is uncertain. V trimming: 7 bases; J trimming: 6 bases; junction bases outside the gene matches: 15. The CDR3 is 16 residues long.

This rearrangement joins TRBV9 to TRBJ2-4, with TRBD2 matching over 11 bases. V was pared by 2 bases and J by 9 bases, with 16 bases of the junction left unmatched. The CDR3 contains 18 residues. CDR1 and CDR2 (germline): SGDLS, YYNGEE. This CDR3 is CASSVVAGGPGVLSIQYF. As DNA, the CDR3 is TGTGCCAGCAGCGTGGTAGCGGGGGGGCCCGGGGTCTTATCCATTCAGTACTTC.

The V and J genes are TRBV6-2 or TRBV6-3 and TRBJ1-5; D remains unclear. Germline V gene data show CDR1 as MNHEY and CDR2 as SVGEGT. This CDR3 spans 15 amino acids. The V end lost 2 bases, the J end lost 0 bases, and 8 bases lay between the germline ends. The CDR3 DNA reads TGTGCCAGCAGTTACATGCCAGTTAGCAATCAGCCCCAGCATTTT. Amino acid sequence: CASSYMPVSNQPQHF.

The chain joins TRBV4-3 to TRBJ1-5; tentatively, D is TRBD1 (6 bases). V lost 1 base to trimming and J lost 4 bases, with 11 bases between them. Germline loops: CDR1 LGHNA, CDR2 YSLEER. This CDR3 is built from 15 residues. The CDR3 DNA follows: TGCGCCAGCAGCCAAGTAATAGGGACAAATCAGCCCCAGCATTTT. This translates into CASSQVIGTNQPQHF.

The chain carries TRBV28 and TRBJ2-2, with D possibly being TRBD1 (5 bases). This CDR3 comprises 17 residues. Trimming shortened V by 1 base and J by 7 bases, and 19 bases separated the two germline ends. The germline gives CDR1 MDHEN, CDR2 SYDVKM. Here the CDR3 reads CASSLSRESGFDGELFF. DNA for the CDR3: TGTGCCAGCAGTTTATCCAGGGAATCTGGATTTGACGGGGAGCTGTTTTTT.